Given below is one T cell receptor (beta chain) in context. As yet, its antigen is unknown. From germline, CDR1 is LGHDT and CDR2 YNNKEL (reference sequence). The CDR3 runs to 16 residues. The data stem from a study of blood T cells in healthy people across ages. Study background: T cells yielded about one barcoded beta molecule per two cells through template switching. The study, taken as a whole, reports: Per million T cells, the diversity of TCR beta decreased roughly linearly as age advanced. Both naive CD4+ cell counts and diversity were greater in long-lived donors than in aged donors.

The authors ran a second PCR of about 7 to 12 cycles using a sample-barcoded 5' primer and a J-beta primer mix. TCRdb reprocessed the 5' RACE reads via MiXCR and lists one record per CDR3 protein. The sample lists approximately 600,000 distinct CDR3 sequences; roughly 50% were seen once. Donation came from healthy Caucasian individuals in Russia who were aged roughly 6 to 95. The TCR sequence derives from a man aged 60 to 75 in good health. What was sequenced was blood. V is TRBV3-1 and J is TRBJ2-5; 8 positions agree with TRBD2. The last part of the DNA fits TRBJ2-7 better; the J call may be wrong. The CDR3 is CASSQDSRGGFYEQYF. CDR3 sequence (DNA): TGTGCCAGCAGCCAAGATAGTCGGGGGGGCTTCTACGAGCAGTACTTC.